This is a list of T cell receptor beta chains from one sample in a study of T-cell memory formation after mild COVID-19. TCRdb passed the 5' RACE reads through MiXCR, listing each CDR3 protein once. The sample has 400,000 to 500,000 distinct CDR3 sequences, around 20% seen once. Sequencing used PBMCs or a T cell subset sorted from them (not recorded which). The receptor source for this set is an adult woman who had mild COVID-19 (a few samples of this study predate the infection). Cell type and time point are not known. Each CDR3 is given with its conserved first and last residue. The order of the fields is V gene, J gene, clone size, D gene, CDR3 protein, CDR3 DNA. The D gene is left open where the match is weak. Not every row has a clone size; where given, it reads once, few, many or a size class.

V gene: TRBV12-3/TRBV12-4
J gene: TRBJ2-5
clone size: .
D gene: .
CDR3 protein: CASRLWRETQYF
CDR3 DNA: TGTGCCAGCAGGCTCTGGAGGGAGACCCAGTACTTC

V gene: TRBV25-1
J gene: TRBJ2-3
clone size: .
D gene: .
CDR3 protein: CASSGGTRDTQYF
CDR3 DNA: TGTGCCAGCAGTGGCGGGACCAGGGATACGCAGTATTTT

V gene: TRBV4-1
J gene: TRBJ2-2
clone size: .
D gene: .
CDR3 protein: CASSQGDTVLPGELFF
CDR3 DNA: TGCGCCAGCAGCCAAGGAGACACCGTGTTACCCGGGGAGCTGTTTTTT

V gene: TRBV9
J gene: TRBJ2-3
clone size: .
D gene: .
CDR3 protein: CASSVRTDTQYF
CDR3 DNA: TGTGCCAGCAGCGTTCGCACAGATACGCAGTATTTT

V gene: TRBV7-9
J gene: TRBJ2-1
clone size: .
D gene: TRBD2
CDR3 protein: CASSSREREKFF
CDR3 DNA: TGTGCCAGCAGCTCCCGGGAGCGGGAGAAGTTCTTC

V gene: TRBV19
J gene: TRBJ2-3
clone size: .
D gene: .
CDR3 protein: CASSGSGLSTDTQYF
CDR3 DNA: TGTGCCAGTAGTGGGAGTGGACTCAGCACAGATACGCAGTATTTT

V gene: TRBV2
J gene: TRBJ1-1
clone size: few
D gene: .
CDR3 protein: CASSEILVGASTEAFF
CDR3 DNA: TGTGCCAGCAGTGAAATTCTAGTGGGGGCGAGCACTGAAGCTTTCTTT

V gene: TRBV18
J gene: TRBJ2-2
clone size: .
D gene: .
CDR3 protein: CASSPPLTGELFF
CDR3 DNA: TGTGCCAGCTCACCACCGTTAACCGGGGAGCTGTTTTTT

V gene: TRBV27
J gene: TRBJ1-6
clone size: few
D gene: .
CDR3 protein: CASTLLVGSNSPLHF
CDR3 DNA: TGTGCCAGCACTTTATTGGTCGGGAGTAATTCACCCCTCCACTTT

V gene: TRBV7-7
J gene: TRBJ2-1
clone size: .
D gene: .
CDR3 protein: CASSLVPAGYNEQFF
CDR3 DNA: TGTGCTAGCAGCTTAGTCCCGGCGGGGTACAATGAGCAGTTCTTC

V gene: TRBV12-3/TRBV12-4
J gene: TRBJ1-6
clone size: .
D gene: .
CDR3 protein: CASSFPSGRDNSPLHF
CDR3 DNA: TGTGCCAGCAGTTTCCCCTCGGGACGGGACAATTCACCCCTCCACTTT

V gene: TRBV5-1
J gene: TRBJ2-2
clone size: many
D gene: .
CDR3 protein: CASSLDFAANTGELFF
CDR3 DNA: TGCGCCAGCAGCTTGGATTTCGCTGCGAACACCGGGGAGCTGTTTTTT

V gene: TRBV2
J gene: TRBJ2-7
clone size: .
D gene: TRBD1
CDR3 protein: CASSANRDRGYLHYEQYF
CDR3 DNA: TGTGCCAGCAGTGCAAACCGGGACAGGGGGTATCTTCACTACGAGCAGTACTTC

V gene: TRBV24-1
J gene: TRBJ2-2
clone size: few
D gene: .
CDR3 protein: CATSDLRGELFF
CDR3 DNA: TGTGCCACCAGTGATTTGCGGGGGGAGCTGTTTTTT

V gene: TRBV7-2
J gene: TRBJ2-2
clone size: .
D gene: .
CDR3 protein: CASSQWRSTGELFF
CDR3 DNA: TGTGCCAGCAGTCAGTGGAGGTCCACCGGGGAGCTGTTTTTT

V gene: TRBV18
J gene: TRBJ2-3
clone size: few
D gene: .
CDR3 protein: CASSPPQSDTQYF
CDR3 DNA: TGTGCCAGCTCACCCCCCCAGTCTGATACGCAGTATTTT

V gene: TRBV29-1
J gene: TRBJ1-1
clone size: few
D gene: .
CDR3 protein: CSVDDGSRTEAFF
CDR3 DNA: TGCAGCGTTGATGATGGGAGTCGGACTGAAGCTTTCTTT

V gene: TRBV5-1
J gene: TRBJ2-1
clone size: .
D gene: .
CDR3 protein: CASSLIPGYNEQFF
CDR3 DNA: TGCGCCAGCAGCTTGATCCCCGGGTACAATGAGCAGTTCTTC

V gene: TRBV20-1
J gene: TRBJ1-5
clone size: .
D gene: TRBD1
CDR3 protein: CSATIRGVNQPQHF
CDR3 DNA: TGCAGTGCTACGATCAGGGGGGTCAATCAGCCCCAGCATTTT

V gene: TRBV24-1
J gene: TRBJ2-1
clone size: many
D gene: TRBD1
CDR3 protein: CATSDPTGSGNEQFF
CDR3 DNA: TGTGCCACCAGTGACCCGACAGGGTCTGGCAATGAGCAGTTCTTC

V gene: TRBV5-1
J gene: TRBJ2-2
clone size: .
D gene: .
CDR3 protein: CASSLSSPGELFF
CDR3 DNA: TGCGCCAGCAGCTTAAGTAGCCCCGGGGAGCTGTTTTTT

V gene: TRBV5-1
J gene: TRBJ1-1
clone size: .
D gene: TRBD1
CDR3 protein: CASSIDRGNGNTEAFF
CDR3 DNA: TGCGCCAGCAGCATCGACAGGGGCAACGGGAACACTGAAGCTTTCTTT

V gene: TRBV20-1
J gene: TRBJ2-7
clone size: .
D gene: .
CDR3 protein: CSATQAGYYEQYF
CDR3 DNA: TGCAGTGCCACGCAGGCGGGATACTACGAGCAGTACTTC

V gene: TRBV18
J gene: TRBJ2-7
clone size: .
D gene: .
CDR3 protein: CASSPPPGDEQYF
CDR3 DNA: TGTGCCAGCTCACCACCTCCGGGGGACGAGCAGTACTTC

V gene: TRBV18
J gene: TRBJ2-4
clone size: many
D gene: TRBD1
CDR3 protein: CASSPRGTGLTKDIQYF
CDR3 DNA: TGTGCCAGCTCACCACGGGGGACAGGTCTGACCAAAGACATTCAGTACTTC

V gene: TRBV5-1
J gene: TRBJ2-7
clone size: few
D gene: TRBD1
CDR3 protein: CASSPGTGGERNEQYF
CDR3 DNA: TGCGCCAGCAGCCCCGGGACAGGGGGCGAACGGAACGAGCAGTACTTC

V gene: TRBV7-3
J gene: TRBJ2-4
clone size: few
D gene: .
CDR3 protein: CASTPKCAGGYF
CDR3 DNA: TGTGCCAGCACCCCTAAATGCGCCGGGGGATACTTC

V gene: TRBV5-6
J gene: TRBJ1-1
clone size: few
D gene: .
CDR3 protein: CASSLRVGATEAFF
CDR3 DNA: TGTGCCAGCAGCTTACGGGTAGGCGCCACTGAAGCTTTCTTT

V gene: TRBV6-5
J gene: TRBJ1-5
clone size: .
D gene: .
CDR3 protein: CASRRTVYQPQHF
CDR3 DNA: TGTGCCAGCAGGCGGACGGTTTATCAGCCCCAGCATTTT

V gene: TRBV15
J gene: TRBJ2-4
clone size: .
D gene: .
CDR3 protein: CATNSAAGYF
CDR3 DNA: TGTGCCACCAATTCAGCGGCCGGATACTTC

V gene: TRBV24-1
J gene: TRBJ2-3
clone size: few
D gene: .
CDR3 protein: CATSRGLGPTDTQYF
CDR3 DNA: TGTGCCACCAGTAGGGGATTGGGGCCCACAGATACGCAGTATTTT

V gene: TRBV11-3
J gene: TRBJ1-1
clone size: few
D gene: TRBD1
CDR3 protein: CASSSPGQGTTEAFF
CDR3 DNA: TGTGCCAGCAGCTCGCCGGGACAGGGGACCACTGAAGCTTTCTTT

V gene: TRBV20-1
J gene: TRBJ1-6
clone size: few
D gene: TRBD1
CDR3 protein: CSARSSGQGATPLHF
CDR3 DNA: TGCAGTGCTAGGTCGTCGGGACAGGGGGCGACACCCCTCCACTTT

V gene: TRBV5-1
J gene: TRBJ1-2
clone size: few
D gene: .
CDR3 protein: CASSLGDNNYGYTF
CDR3 DNA: TGCGCCAGCAGCTTGGGGGACAACAACTATGGCTACACCTTC

V gene: TRBV11-1
J gene: TRBJ2-2
clone size: few
D gene: .
CDR3 protein: CASSLRGGELFF
CDR3 DNA: TGTGCCAGCAGCTTAAGGGGCGGGGAGCTGTTTTTT

V gene: TRBV5-1
J gene: TRBJ2-7
clone size: few
D gene: TRBD2
CDR3 protein: CASMGGLSSYEQYF
CDR3 DNA: TGCGCCAGCATGGGGGGACTATCCTCCTACGAGCAGTACTTC

V gene: TRBV3-1
J gene: TRBJ1-1
clone size: .
D gene: TRBD1
CDR3 protein: CASSLRTGRAFF
CDR3 DNA: TGTGCCAGCAGCCTGAGGACAGGGAGAGCTTTCTTT

V gene: TRBV5-1
J gene: TRBJ1-1
clone size: few
D gene: TRBD1
CDR3 protein: CASSLDGQGNALNTEAFF
CDR3 DNA: TGCGCCAGCAGCTTGGATGGACAGGGAAATGCTCTGAACACTGAAGCTTTCTTT

V gene: TRBV5-1
J gene: TRBJ2-2
clone size: .
D gene: .
CDR3 protein: CASSRTETNTGELFF
CDR3 DNA: TGCGCCAGCAGCCGGACCGAGACGAACACCGGGGAGCTGTTTTTT

V gene: TRBV29-1
J gene: TRBJ2-1
clone size: .
D gene: TRBD2
CDR3 protein: CSVGIGLAGIYNEQFF
CDR3 DNA: TGCAGCGTTGGCATCGGACTAGCGGGAATATATAATGAGCAGTTCTTC

V gene: TRBV5-1
J gene: TRBJ2-7
clone size: .
D gene: TRBD1
CDR3 protein: CASSQRTGYEQYF
CDR3 DNA: TGCGCCAGCAGCCAACGGACAGGATACGAGCAGTACTTC

V gene: TRBV7-2
J gene: TRBJ2-1
clone size: .
D gene: TRBD1
CDR3 protein: CASRTGGSYEQFF
CDR3 DNA: TGTGCCAGCAGAACAGGGGGCAGCTACGAGCAGTTCTTC